The 19 T cell receptor beta chains below all came from one sample that was sequenced in a study of neoadjuvant anti-PD-1 for oral cavity cancer. Time point denoted: after neoadjuvant nivolumab, at surgical resection. Data came from immunoSEQ multiplex PCR; TCRdb stores just in-frame clones and leaves some out. The sample holds approximately 68,000 clones, 86% seen once. The sequences come from PBMCs, collected after nivolumab (anti-PD-1) treatment. Receptor source: a person aged 40 to 85 with oral cavity squamous cell carcinoma.

This chain connects TRBV29-1 to TRBJ2-7; D possibly corresponds to TRBD1 (7 bases). CDR3 length equals 13 residues. V shed 3 bases and J shed 3 bases, with 12 bases lying between them. Looked up from germline, CDR1 is SQVTM and CDR2 is ANQGSEA. CDR3 loop: CSVEGQGGYEQYF. The CDR3 nucleotides read TGCAGCGTTGAGGGTCAGGGGGGCTACGAGCAGTACTTC.

The chain combines TRBV7-6 with TRBJ2-5; D call uncertain. With 4 bases removed from V and 1 base from J, the gap between germline ends came to 7 bases. This CDR3 comprises 13 residues. Germline V gives CDR1 SGHVS, CDR2 FNYEAQ. This CDR3 is CASSYGPQETQYF. In DNA form, the CDR3 reads TGTGCCAGCAGCTACGGACCCCAAGAGACCCAGTACTTC. The whole variable domain, remainder taken from reference TRBV7-6 and TRBJ2-5, is GAGVSQSPRYKVTKRGQDVALRCDPISGHVSLYWYRQALGQGPEFLTYFNYEAQQDKSGLPNDRFSAERPEGSISTLTIQRTEQRDSAMYRCASSYGPQETQYFGPGTRLLVL.

The chain links TRBV5-5 to TRBJ1-2; 8 bases match TRBD1. The junction had 7 bases not matched to a gene; V was cut back by 1 base and J by 8 bases. The CDR3 extends over 14 amino acids. Germline CDR1 is SGHKS and CDR2 is YYEKEE (reference sequence). CDR3 sequence: CASSLPGTGKGYTF. The CDR3 nucleotides are TGTGCCAGCAGCTTGCCCGGGACAGGTAAAGGCTACACCTTC.

CDR3 sequence: CASSFSSNEQFF. For the CDR3, the DNA is TGCGCCAGCAGCTTTAGTTCGAATGAGCAGTTCTTC. V is TRBV5-1 and J is TRBJ2-1, with D uncertain. Germline values: CDR1 SGHRS, CDR2 YFSETQ. This CDR3 comprises 12 residues. V was clipped by 2 bases and J by 7 bases, with 7 bases between them.

The chain employs TRBV5-8 and TRBJ1-1; D unclear. The CDR3 loop spans 12 amino acids. CDR1 and CDR2 from the germline V gene are SGHTS and YDEGEE. V gave up 1 base and J gave up 7 bases, with 8 bases separating them. The CDR3 is CASSLWPVEAFF. For the CDR3, the DNA is TGTGCCAGCAGCTTGTGGCCTGTTGAAGCTTTCTTT.

The chain combines TRBV9 with TRBJ1-5; TRBD1 matches at 8 bases. The junction had 4 bases not matched to a gene; V was cut back by 3 bases and J by 5 bases. There are 14 residues in the CDR3. Germline V CDR1 and CDR2: SGDLS, YYNGEE. The CDR3 region is CASSETGAYQPQHF. The CDR3 region has the DNA TGTGCCAGCAGCGAGACAGGGGCTTATCAGCCCCAGCATTTT.

With regard to this clone: Mismatch with germline at one junction end may stem from a read error. Other DNA sequences from this sample encode an identical CDR3 as well. V gene TRBV4-1 combines with J gene TRBJ1-2; TRBD1 aligns across 9 bases. CDR3 length: 14 amino acids. The V gene's germline CDR1 is MGHRA and CDR2 YSYEKL. The CDR3 region has the DNA TGCGCCAGCAGCCGAGACAGGGGGAACTATGGCTATACCTTC. Its translation is CASSRDRGNYGYTF.

The V and J genes are TRBV10-2 and TRBJ1-5, with D possibly TRBD1 on 5 matching bases. The ends were cut back, 1 base at V and 5 bases at J, with 12 bases in the middle. Germline values: CDR1 WSHSY, CDR2 SAAADI. The CDR3 is 15 residues long. The CDR3 DNA reads TGCGCCAGCAGTGAGTTTTCGGGGGTGGATCAGCCCCAGCATTTT. This codes for CASSEFSGVDQPQHF.

The chain links TRBV30 to TRBJ1-5; 9 bases are shared with TRBD1. CDR1 GTSNPN and CDR2 SVGIG come from the germline V gene (reference sequence). V lost 5 bases and J lost 0; bases outside the gene matches: 2. This CDR3 comprises 14 residues. The CDR3, as DNA: TGTGCCTGGGACAGGGGGTATAGCAATCAGCCCCAGCATTTT. It translates to CAWDRGYSNQPQHF.

This sequence joins TRBV7-8 and TRBJ2-1, with unresolved D. CDR1 is SGHVS and CDR2 is FQNEAQ in the germline V gene. Trimming stripped 2 bases from V and 0 bases from J, with 5 bases between. This CDR3 spans 14 amino acids. The CDR3 nucleotides read TGTGCCAGCAGCTTATTTTCCTCCTACAATGAGCAGTTCTTC. Translating it yields CASSLFSSYNEQFF.

V gene TRBV6-1 combines with J gene TRBJ1-1; D is unclear. The CDR3 covers 13 residues. From germline, CDR1 is MNHNS and CDR2 SASEGT. Trimming shortened V by 4 bases and J by 7 bases, and 13 bases separated the two germline ends. The CDR3 DNA is TGTGCCAGCAGTGTTGGGTCTATTGGTGAAGCTTTCTTT. It translates to CASSVGSIGEAFF.

This clone has a single count. The chain employs TRBV27 and TRBJ2-7; 11 bases are shared with TRBD1. V shed 3 bases and J 7 bases; nucleotides not matched to a gene: 8. The CDR3 spans 15 residues. The germline V gene encodes CDR1 MNHEY and CDR2 SMNVEV (reference sequence). The CDR3 region is CASSFYGQGAREQYF. CDR3 bases: TGTGCCAGCAGTTTCTACGGACAGGGGGCAAGGGAGCAGTACTTC.

This chain uses TRBV7-3 with TRBJ2-1; D is possibly TRBD2 (7 bases). Trimming stripped 2 bases from V and 7 bases from J, with 24 bases between. CDR3 length: 18 amino acids. Germline V gives CDR1 SGHTA, CDR2 FQGTGA. CDR3 sequence (DNA): TGTGCCAGCAGCTTAGCCCTGGGAGGGGGGGCTAAAAATAATGAGCAGTTCTTC. Its protein is CASSLALGGGAKNNEQFF. Together with reference TRBV7-3 and TRBJ2-1, the CDR3 gives the full variable domain: GAGVSQTPSNKVTEKGKYVELRCDPISGHTALYWYRQSLGQGPEFLIYFQGTGAADDSGLPNDRFFAVRPEGSVSTLKIQRTERGDSAVYLCASSLALGGGAKNNEQFFGPGTRLTVL.

The rearrangement joins TRBV5-4 to TRBJ2-3, with 8 bases fitting TRBD2. Germline CDR1 is SGHNT and CDR2 is YYREEE (reference sequence). Trimming took 6 bases from V and 0 from J; bases not matched to a gene: 12. The CDR3 has 17 amino acids. The CDR3 coding sequence is TGTGCCAGCATACCCTCCTACCGGGGGGGGAGCACAGATACGCAGTATTTT. It encodes CASIPSYRGGSTDTQYF.

V and J are TRBV19 and TRBJ1-1; a weak D match, TRBD1 (5 bases). CDR1 and CDR2 (germline): LNHDA, SQIVND (reference sequence). The CDR3 consists of 14 residues. Trimming took off 6 bases at V and 4 bases at J, with 15 bases between the two ends. CDR3 sequence: CASSKGNQGTEAFF. CDR3 coding DNA: TGTGCCAGTAGCAAGGGGAATCAGGGCACTGAAGCTTTCTTT.

The chain uses TRBV29-1 and TRBJ2-5; 9 bases are a match to TRBD1. The CDR3 covers 15 residues. V lost 4 bases to trimming and J lost 5 bases; unmatched junction nucleotides: 11. Per the germline V gene, CDR1 is SQVTM and CDR2 is ANQGSEA. In DNA form, the CDR3 reads TGCAGCGTTGGAGAACAGGGGGCAAGGGGGGAGACCCAGTACTTC. This sequence encodes CSVGEQGARGETQYF.

This chain joins TRBV5-1 and TRBJ2-7; weak D call: TRBD1 (5 bases). V dropped 4 bases and J dropped 3 bases, with 17 bases sitting between them. The CDR3 is 15 amino acids. CDR1 is SGHRS, CDR2 YFSETQ, per germline. The CDR3 protein is CASSVLSGHFYEQYF. DNA of the CDR3: TGCGCCAGCAGCGTACTGTCAGGGCACTTCTACGAGCAGTACTTC.

The chain links TRBV13 to TRBJ2-5; a possible D gene is TRBD1 (6 bases). The CDR3 extends over 13 amino acids. CDR1 and CDR2 (germline): PRHDT, FYEKMQ (reference sequence). V lost 5 bases to trimming and J lost 2 bases, with 9 bases between them. The CDR3 is CASSGQIQETQYF. In DNA form, the CDR3 reads TGTGCCAGCAGCGGACAGATTCAAGAGACCCAGTACTTC. Variable domain in full (rest from reference TRBV13 and TRBJ2-5): AAGVIQSPRHLIKEKRETATLKCYPIPRHDTVYWYQQGPGQDPQFLISFYEKMQSDKGSIPDRFSAQQFSDYHSELNMSSLELGDSALYFCASSGQIQETQYFGPGTRLLVL.

The chain links TRBV2 to TRBJ2-3; TRBD2 might be the D (5 bases). Trimming left V 8 bases short and J 0 bases short, with 9 bases between. Germline V lookup: CDR1 SNHLY, CDR2 FYNNEI. This CDR3 has 13 residues. CDR3 amino acids: CASDRTSTDTQYF. CDR3 in DNA: TGTGCCAGCGATAGGACTAGCACAGATACGCAGTATTTT.